Listed here are 5 T cell receptor beta chains from one sample, sequenced in a study of blood T cell repertoires in COVID-19. Only in-frame clones appear in the TCRdb table, and some are missing; sequencing was by immunoSEQ multiplex PCR. The sample yields a few hundred thousand clones, 84% seen once. Sequences were obtained from peripheral blood. Receptors originate from a human donor in a cohort sampled during active COVID-19.

In DNA, the CDR3 is TGTGCCAGCAGTGAAGTAGCGGGGAGTTCCTACAATGAGCAGTTCTTC. As protein: CASSEVAGSSYNEQFF. The chain links TRBV28 to TRBJ2-1; 8 bases are a match to TRBD2. The CDR3 has 16 amino acids. CDR1 and CDR2 (germline): MDHEN, SYDVKM. V shed 5 bases and J 1 base; nucleotides not matched to a gene: 7. Based on the CDR3 plus reference TRBV28 and TRBJ2-1, the full variable domain is DVKVTQSSRYLVKRTGEKVFLECVQDMDHENMFWYRQDPGLGLRLIYFSYDVKMKEKGDIPEGYSVSREKKERFSLILESASTNQTSMYLCASSEVAGSSYNEQFFGPGTRLTVL.

The chain joins TRBV6-5 to TRBJ1-1, with unresolved D. V was trimmed by 7 bases and J by 4 bases, leaving 13 bases between them. The CDR3 extends over 13 amino acids. Germline V gene lookup returns CDR1 MNHEY and CDR2 SVGAGI. This CDR3 is CASIRRESTEAFF. CDR3 nucleotide sequence: TGTGCCAGCATCCGCCGGGAGAGCACTGAAGCTTTCTTT.

The rearrangement links TRBV6-5 to TRBJ1-1; tentatively, D is TRBD1 (5 bases). Trimming removed 2 bases from V and 1 base from J, with 14 bases in between. CDR3 size: 16 residues. The V gene's germline CDR1 is MNHEY and CDR2 SVGAGI. The CDR3 protein is CASSYPPGTGNTEAFF. CDR3 bases: TGTGCCAGCAGTTACCCCCCCGGGACTGGGAACACTGAAGCTTTCTTT.

The chain carries TRBV23-1 and TRBJ1-1; no firm D call. TRBV23-1 is an open reading frame whose function is uncertain. V was shortened by 6 bases and J by 0 bases, with 11 bases between the two germline ends. The CDR3 spans 14 residues. The CDR3 sequence: CASSAPTVNTEAFF. CDR3 in DNA: TGCGCCAGCAGCGCGCCCACGGTGAACACTGAAGCTTTCTTT.

The V call is TRBV6-5, the J call TRBJ2-7, with TRBD2 identical over 10 bases. The CDR3 totals 14 residues. Losses at the gene ends were 4 bases for V and 5 bases for J; bases not matched to a gene: 5. Germline CDR1 MNHEY, CDR2 SVGAGI. CDR3 sequence (DNA): TGTGCCAGCAGTTCCTCCGGGACTAGCGACGAGCAGTACTTC. This codes for CASSSSGTSDEQYF.